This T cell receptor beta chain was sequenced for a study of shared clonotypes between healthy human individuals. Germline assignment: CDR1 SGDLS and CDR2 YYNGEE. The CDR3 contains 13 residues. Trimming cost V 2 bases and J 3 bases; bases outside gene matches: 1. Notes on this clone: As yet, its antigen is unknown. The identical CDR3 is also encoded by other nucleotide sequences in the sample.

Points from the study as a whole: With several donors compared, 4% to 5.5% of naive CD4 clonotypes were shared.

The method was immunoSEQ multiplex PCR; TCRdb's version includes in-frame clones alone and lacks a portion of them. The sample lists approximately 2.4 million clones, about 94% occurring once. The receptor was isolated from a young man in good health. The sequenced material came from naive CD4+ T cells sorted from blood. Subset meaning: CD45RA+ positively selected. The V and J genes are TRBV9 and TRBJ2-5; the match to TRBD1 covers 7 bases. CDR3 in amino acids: CASSVTGKETQYF. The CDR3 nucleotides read TGTGCCAGCAGCGTGACAGGGAAAGAGACCCAGTACTTC.